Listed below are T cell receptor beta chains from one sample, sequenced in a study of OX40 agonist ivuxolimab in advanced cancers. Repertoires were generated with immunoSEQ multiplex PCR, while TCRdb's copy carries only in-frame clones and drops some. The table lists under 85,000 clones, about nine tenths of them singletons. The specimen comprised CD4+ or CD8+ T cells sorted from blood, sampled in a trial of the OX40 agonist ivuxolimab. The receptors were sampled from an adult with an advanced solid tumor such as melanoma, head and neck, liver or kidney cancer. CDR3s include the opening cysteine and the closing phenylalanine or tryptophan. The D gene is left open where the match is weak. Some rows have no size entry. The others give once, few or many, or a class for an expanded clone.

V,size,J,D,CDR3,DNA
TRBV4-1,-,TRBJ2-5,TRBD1,CASSPGDRAETQYF,TGCGCCAGCAGCCCGGGGGACAGGGCGGAGACCCAGTACTTC
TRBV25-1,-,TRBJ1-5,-,CATGGATGGNQPQHF,TGTGCCACTGGGGGAGCCACGGGTGGCAATCAGCCCCAGCATTTT
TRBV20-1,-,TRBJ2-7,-,CSVGRGREQYF,TGCAGTGTGGGCAGGGGTCGCGAGCAGTACTTC
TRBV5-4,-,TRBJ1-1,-,CASGSENTEAFF,TGTGCCAGCGGGTCCGAGAACACTGAAGCTTTCTTT
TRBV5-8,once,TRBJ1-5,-,CASSLGWGSSQPQHF,TGTGCCAGCAGCCTGGGCTGGGGGAGCAGTCAGCCCCAGCATTTT
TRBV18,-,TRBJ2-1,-,CASSLSNEQFF,TGTGCCAGCTCATTGTCCAATGAGCAGTTCTTC
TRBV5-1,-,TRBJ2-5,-,CASSGTGLRETQYF,TGCGCCAGCAGCGGTACAGGGTTGAGGGAGACCCAGTACTTC
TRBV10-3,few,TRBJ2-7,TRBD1,CAISISGGRGSYEQYF,TGTGCCATCAGTATATCAGGGGGTAGGGGCTCCTACGAGCAGTACTTC
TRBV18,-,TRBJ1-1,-,CASSSQGMGTEAFF,TGTGCCAGCTCATCTCAGGGGATGGGCACTGAAGCTTTCTTT
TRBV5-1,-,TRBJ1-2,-,CASSFGNYGYTF,TGCGCCAGCAGCTTCGGAAACTATGGCTACACCTTC
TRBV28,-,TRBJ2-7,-,CASSLNNYEQYF,TGTGCCAGCAGTTTAAATAACTACGAGCAGTACTTC
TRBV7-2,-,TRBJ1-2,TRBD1,CASSPGQGSGYTF,TGTGCCAGCAGCCCAGGACAGGGCAGTGGCTACACCTTC
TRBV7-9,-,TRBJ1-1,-,CASSLHGENTEAFF,TGTGCCAGCAGCTTACACGGGGAAAACACTGAAGCTTTCTTT
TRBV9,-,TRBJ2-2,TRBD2,CASSTLAGQTGELFF,TGTGCCAGCAGCACACTAGCGGGACAAACCGGGGAGCTGTTTTTT
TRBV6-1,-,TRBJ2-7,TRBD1,CASDGQGAYEQYF,TGTGCCAGCGACGGACAGGGGGCCTACGAGCAGTACTTC
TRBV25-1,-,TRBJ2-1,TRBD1,CASSKRQGSYNEQFF,TGTGCCAGCAGTAAAAGACAGGGGTCCTACAATGAGCAGTTCTTC
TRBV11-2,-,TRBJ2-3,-,CASSSPRLAGLTQYF,TGTGCCAGCAGCTCACCCCGCCTAGCCGGTCTTACGCAGTATTTT
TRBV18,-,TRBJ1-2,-,CASSPPAGDNYGYTF,TGTGCCAGCTCACCACCGGCAGGGGACAACTATGGCTACACCTTC
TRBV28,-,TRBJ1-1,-,CASSRQGAPNTEAFF,TGTGCCAGCAGTCGCCAAGGGGCTCCGAACACTGAAGCTTTCTTT
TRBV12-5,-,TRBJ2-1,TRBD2,CASGLASGTAYNEQFF,TGTGCTAGTGGTTTAGCTAGCGGGACGGCCTACAATGAGCAGTTCTTC
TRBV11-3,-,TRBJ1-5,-,CASSLVGTQHF,TGTGCCAGCAGCTTAGTCGGGACCCAGCATTTT
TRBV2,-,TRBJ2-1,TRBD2,CASSGGTSLYNEQFF,TGTGCCAGCAGTGGTGGGACTAGCCTTTACAATGAGCAGTTCTTC
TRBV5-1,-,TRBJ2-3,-,CASSSTGTDTQYF,TGCGCCAGCAGTTCGACAGGCACAGATACGCAGTATTTT
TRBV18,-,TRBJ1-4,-,CASSPQVGADEKLFF,TGTGCCAGCTCACCACAAGTAGGGGCAGATGAAAAACTGTTTTTT
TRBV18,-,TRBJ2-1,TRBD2,CASSVLAGGDNEQFF,TGTGCCAGCTCCGTACTAGCGGGGGGTGACAATGAGCAGTTCTTC
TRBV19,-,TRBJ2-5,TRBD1,CASSITGLGQDQETQYF,TGTGCCAGTAGTATAACTGGGCTGGGACAGGACCAAGAGACCCAGTACTTC
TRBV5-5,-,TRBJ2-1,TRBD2,CASSLVGAGGSYNEQFF,TGTGCCAGCAGCTTGGTCGGGGCGGGGGGAAGCTACAATGAGCAGTTCTTC
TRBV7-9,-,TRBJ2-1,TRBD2,CASSLGLAGVSEQFF,TGTGCCAGCAGCTTAGGACTAGCGGGAGTTAGTGAGCAGTTCTTC
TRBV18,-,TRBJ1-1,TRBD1,CASSAGGQDTEAFF,TGTGCCAGCTCAGCAGGGGGCCAAGACACTGAAGCTTTCTTT
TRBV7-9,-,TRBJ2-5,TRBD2,CASSFWTSEETQYF,TGTGCCAGCAGCTTTTGGACTAGCGAGGAGACCCAGTACTTC
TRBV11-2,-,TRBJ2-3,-,CASSPREGGTDTQYF,TGTGCCAGCAGCCCCAGGGAGGGGGGCACAGATACGCAGTATTTT
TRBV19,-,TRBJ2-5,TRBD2,CASSRGKETQYF,TGTGCCAGTTCGCGGGGGAAAGAGACCCAGTACTTC
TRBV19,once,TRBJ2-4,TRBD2,CASSPPAGLAKNIQYF,TGTGCCAGTAGTCCCCCAGCGGGACTAGCCAAAAACATTCAGTACTTC
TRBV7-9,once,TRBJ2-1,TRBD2,CASSRRNTSGSEQFF,TGTGCCAGCAGCCGCCGCAACACTAGCGGGAGTGAGCAGTTCTTC
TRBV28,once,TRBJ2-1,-,CASSPAGASYNEQFF,TGTGCCAGCAGCCCGGCTGGTGCGTCCTACAATGAGCAGTTCTTC
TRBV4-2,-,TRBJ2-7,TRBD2,CASSQALAGTTYEQYF,TGTGCCAGCAGCCAAGCCCTAGCGGGAACCACCTACGAGCAGTACTTC
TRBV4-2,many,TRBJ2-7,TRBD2,CASSQYSAGEHYEQYF,TGTGCCAGCAGCCAATATTCAGCGGGAGAACATTACGAGCAGTACTTC
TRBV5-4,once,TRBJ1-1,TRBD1,CASSLADRGQGEAFF,TGTGCCAGCAGCTTGGCTGACAGGGGGCAGGGTGAAGCTTTCTTT
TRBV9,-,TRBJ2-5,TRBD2,CASSVGLAGVEQYF,TGTGCCAGCAGCGTAGGGCTAGCGGGAGTTGAGCAGTACTTC
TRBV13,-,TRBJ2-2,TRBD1,CASSLVQGAYTGELFF,TGTGCCAGCAGCTTAGTACAGGGGGCGTACACCGGGGAGCTGTTTTTT
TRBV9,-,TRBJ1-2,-,CASSVEPGGYYGYTF,TGTGCCAGCAGCGTAGAGCCGGGAGGTTACTATGGCTACACCTTC
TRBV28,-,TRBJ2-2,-,CASSSPIRGGSGELFF,TGTGCCAGCAGTTCGCCGATAAGGGGCGGGTCCGGGGAGCTGTTTTTT
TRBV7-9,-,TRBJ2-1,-,CASSLGGQASSYNEQFF,TGTGCCAGCAGCTTGGGAGGACAGGCGAGCTCCTACAATGAGCAGTTCTTC
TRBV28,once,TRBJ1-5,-,CASSPPGREQPQHF,TGTGCCAGCAGTCCACCAGGGCGAGAACAGCCCCAGCATTTT
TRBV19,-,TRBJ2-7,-,CASSIGPADPALEQYF,TGTGCCAGTAGTATCGGACCAGCGGACCCTGCTTTGGAGCAGTACTTC
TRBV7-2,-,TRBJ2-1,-,CASSLAYGSDEQFF,TGTGCCAGCAGCTTAGCTTACGGGAGCGATGAGCAGTTCTTC
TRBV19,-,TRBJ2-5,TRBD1,CASSLDRGKTQYF,TGTGCCAGTAGTCTAGACAGGGGGAAGACCCAGTACTTC